This T cell receptor (beta chain) derives from a study of CD8+ T cells in alopecia areata. CDR3 length equals 17 residues. The V segment lost 0 bases and the J segment 3 bases; nucleotides outside the gene matches: 8. Germline assignment: CDR1 LNHNV and CDR2 YYDKDF (reference sequence). RNA was extracted and reverse transcribed into cDNA as the sequencing template. Assay used: immunoSEQ multiplex PCR; TCRdb lists only in-frame clones, some missing. The sample includes 130,000 to 150,000 clones, over 70% seen only once; the top ten take approximately 16%. This clonotype was sampled from a human donor with alopecia areata. Sequences were derived from CD8+ T cells sorted from blood, sampled at week 0. This chain uses TRBV15 with TRBJ2-1; 7 nucleotides match TRBD1. This CDR3 is CATSRDTQGEYYNEQFF. The DNA of the CDR3 is TGTGCCACCAGCAGAGATACCCAGGGGGAGTACTACAATGAGCAGTTCTTC.